The 18 T cell receptor beta chains given below trace back to one sample, sequenced in a study of breast tumors, draining lymph nodes, adjacent tissues. MiXCR, run by TCRdb on the multiplex PCR reads, gives a single entry per CDR3 protein. The repertoire has around 43,000 distinct CDR3 sequences, around 23% of them found once; the top ten carry 8%. The sequencing input was breast tumor tissue. These TCRs come from a female donor with breast cancer. Some clones in this sample may be carry-over from other donors' samples.

This clonotype was recorded only once. At one boundary the junction diverges from the germline segment, which might be a read error. This sequence joins TRBV7-9 and TRBJ2-2; D might be TRBD2 (5 bases). The CDR3 is 15 amino acids. Germline V lookup: CDR1 SEHNR, CDR2 FQNEAQ (reference sequence). CDR3 loop: CASSPAASNTGVLFF. CDR3 bases: TGTGCCAGCAGCCCGGCTGCGTCGAACACCGGGGTGCTGTTTTTT.

This clonotype was seen ten or more times. CDR3 residues: CAWTWTSGSLEQYF. CDR3 bases: TGTGCCTGGACTTGGACTAGCGGGTCCCTCGAGCAGTACTTC. The chain links TRBV30 to TRBJ2-7, with TRBD2 identical over 11 bases. V dropped 4 bases and J dropped 6; count of bases not matched to a gene: 8. Germline values: CDR1 GTSNPN, CDR2 SVGIG (reference sequence). The CDR3 length is 14 residues.

This clonotype was observed at least ten times. This chain connects TRBV2 to TRBJ1-6; 7 bases agree with TRBD1. Unmatched junction bases numbered 6, after V lost 3 bases and J lost 10 bases. Germline CDR1 and CDR2: SNHLY and FYNNEI. CDR3 length equals 14 residues. In DNA, the CDR3 is TGTGCCAGCAGTGAGCCGGACAGGTTCTCACCCCTCCACTTT. Translating it yields CASSEPDRFSPLHF.

This clonotype was counted many times. V usage is TRBV20-1 and J usage is TRBJ2-5, with D perhaps matching TRBD1 (6 bases). The CDR3 length is 14 residues. V lost 0 bases and J lost 3, with 11 bases in between. Germline V gene data show CDR1 as DFQATT and CDR2 as SNEGSKA (reference sequence). The CDR3 reads CSARDPQGKETQYF. The CDR3 DNA reads TGCAGTGCTAGAGACCCCCAGGGGAAAGAGACCCAGTACTTC.

Points on this clonotype: This may arise from a read error, as a much more abundant clone is one base away. The chain joins TRBV7-2 to TRBJ2-2; D is unclear. The CDR3 has 16 residues. Germline CDR1 is SGHTA and CDR2 is FQGNSA. V lost 11 bases, J lost 4 bases, and 23 bases lay in between. CDR3 sequence reads: CAGPMAPALGTGELFF. The CDR3 coding sequence is TGTGCCGGCCCGATGGCCCCCGCGCTGGGCACCGGGGAGCTGTTTTTT.

This clonotype was seen repeatedly, ten times or more. The chain uses TRBV9 and TRBJ1-6; D is unresolved. The CDR3 loop spans 18 amino acids. Per germline, CDR1 SGDLS and CDR2 YYNGEE. V was shortened by 2 bases and J by 4 bases, with 19 bases between the two germline ends. The CDR3 DNA reads as TGTGCCAGCAGCGTCCACGTCAACGAGGACGAGTATAATTCACCCCTCCACTTT. Its protein is CASSVHVNEDEYNSPLHF.

This clonotype occurred many times. This chain links TRBV28 with TRBJ1-6; TRBD1 is a possible D gene (5 bases). Germline V gene sequence: CDR1 MDHEN, CDR2 SYDVKM. The CDR3 has 13 residues. V lost 1 base to trimming and J lost 13 bases, with 11 bases between them. In DNA form, the CDR3 reads TGTGCCAGCAGTTTATCTGGGACCCTCCCCCTCCACTTT. This translates into CASSLSGTLPLHF.

This clonotype was found many times. The chain couples TRBV25-1 to TRBJ1-5; no clear D. With 0 bases removed from V and 0 bases from J, the gap between germline ends came to 3 bases. This CDR3 spans 14 amino acids. In germline, CDR1 is MGHDK, CDR2 SYGVNS. Here the CDR3 reads CASSEYDSNQPQHF. CDR3 DNA: TGTGCCAGCAGTGAATATGATAGCAATCAGCCCCAGCATTTT.

Worth noting for this clonotype: A much larger clone is a single base away; this may be a read error. The rearrangement uses TRBV20-1 and TRBJ2-3; 7 bases align to TRBD2. Germline CDR1 reads DFQATT; CDR2 reads SNEGSKA (reference sequence). J lost 5 bases, V lost 0 bases, and 8 bases had no gene match. The CDR3 contains 15 residues. The CDR3 DNA reads as TGCAGTGCTAGAGATCTTGCGGGGGAAATAGATACGCAGTATTTT. Translated, it gives CSARDLAGEIDTQYF.

This clonotype showed up many times. The genes are TRBV24-1 and TRBJ2-5, with D perhaps matching TRBD2 (5 bases). The V gene's germline CDR1 is KGHDR and CDR2 SFDVKD. Trimming left V 5 bases short and J 2 bases short, with 17 bases between. This CDR3 region has 16 residues. CDR3 region: CATSVQHSPGQETQYF. In nucleotides, the CDR3 is TGTGCCACCAGTGTCCAACACTCACCGGGGCAAGAGACCCAGTACTTC.

This clonotype has a count of ten or more. The chain uses TRBV19 and TRBJ1-2, with D unclear. Trimming took off 5 bases at V and 0 bases at J, with 13 bases between the two ends. The CDR3 runs 15 residues. The germline gives CDR1 LNHDA, CDR2 SQIVND (reference sequence). CDR3 bases: TGTGCCAGTAGTGCCCAGGCAGCAGCTAACTATGGCTACACCTTC. This translates into CASSAQAAANYGYTF. Full variable domain (missing parts from reference TRBV19 and TRBJ1-2): DGGITQSPKYLFRKEGQNVTLSCEQNLNHDAMYWYRQDPGQGLRLIYYSQIVNDFQKGDIAEGYSVSREKKESFPLTVTSAQKNPTAFYLCASSAQAAANYGYTFGSGTRLTVV.

This clonotype was found once. The chain combines TRBV6-5 with TRBJ2-7; 9 nucleotides match TRBD2. This CDR3 is 17 amino acids long. Germline V gene lookup returns CDR1 MNHEY and CDR2 SVGAGI. The trim removed 5 bases at V and 1 base at J, leaving 12 bases unmatched. DNA for the CDR3: TGTGCCAGCAGTCTTGCGCCCCCGGGACTAGCTTCCTACGAGCAGTACTTC. Translating gives CASSLAPPGLASYEQYF.

This clonotype has at least ten counts. The gene calls are TRBV13 and TRBJ2-2; D unresolved. The CDR3 spans 12 residues. Germline V CDR1 and CDR2: PRHDT, FYEKMQ (reference sequence). The V and J ends lost 1 base and 6 bases respectively, with 3 bases between them. CDR3 protein: CASSLVPGELFF. CDR3 nucleotides: TGTGCCAGCAGCTTAGTACCCGGGGAGCTGTTTTTT.

Many counts were recorded for this clonotype. This rearrangement joins TRBV2 to TRBJ2-7; D perhaps matches TRBD2 (5 bases). This CDR3 region has 14 residues. CDR1 is SNHLY, CDR2 FYNNEI, per germline. V gave up 3 bases and J gave up 6 bases, with 15 bases separating them. CDR3 coding DNA: TGTGCCAGCAGTGACACGGCTCGGGGAACCGAGCAGTACTTC. Translation: CASSDTARGTEQYF.

This chain joins TRBV19 and TRBJ2-1; the D gene is possibly TRBD1 (6 bases). Trimming stripped 1 base from V and 7 bases from J, with 8 bases between. CDR3 length: 13 amino acids. CDR1 and CDR2 (germline): LNHDA, SQIVND (reference sequence). For the CDR3, the DNA is TGTGCCAGTAGTATAGCTAGGGGGAATGAGCAGTTCTTC. Translation: CASSIARGNEQFF.

For this clonotype: This CDR3 is missing its conserved last phenylalanine or tryptophan, likely due to a read error. The genes are TRBV30 and TRBJ1-2; no clear D gene. V was clipped by 3 bases and J by 3 bases, with 14 bases between them. The CDR3 runs to 14 residues. Per the germline V gene, CDR1 is GTSNPN and CDR2 is SVGIG (reference sequence). As DNA, the CDR3 is TGTGCCTGGAGGTTAGGGTTCTCTGACTATGGCTACACCCTC. It encodes CAWRLGFSDYGYTL.

Many counts were recorded for this clonotype. This sequence joins TRBV4-2 and TRBJ1-2; tentative D call: TRBD1 (5 bases). Germline assignment: CDR1 LGHNA and CDR2 YNFKEQ. Between the trimmed V and J ends, which lost 0 bases and 6 bases, there was a span of 14 bases. This CDR3 region has 15 residues. CDR3 in DNA: TGTGCCAGCAGCCAAGACGGGCAGGGAAAAGATGGCTACACCTTC. This encodes CASSQDGQGKDGYTF.

In its sample, this clonotype is medium-sized. The J gene is TRBJ2-1, the V gene TRBV7-6, with 10 bases fitting TRBD2. With 9 bases clipped from V and 0 bases from J, the junction kept 2 bases outside the gene matches. CDR3 length: 14 residues. CDR1 and CDR2 (germline): SGHVS, FNYEAQ. The CDR3 nucleotides are TGTGCCAGTAGCGGGAGGAACTCCTACAATGAGCAGTTCTTC. Its protein is CASSGRNSYNEQFF.